Presented here are 19 T cell receptor beta chains from one specimen sequenced in a study of T cell responses to AZD1222 COVID-19 vaccine. Measured with immunoSEQ multiplex PCR; TCRdb has only the in-frame clones, and not every one. Of 65,000 to 85,000 clones listed, around 84% are singletons. Sequencing used peripheral blood, obtained on day 0 of AZD1222 vaccination. Receptors originate from an adult in good health.

The rearrangement links TRBV7-3 to TRBJ2-7, with D possibly matching TRBD1 (5 bases). Germline V gene data show CDR1 as SGHTA and CDR2 as FQGTGA. This CDR3 is built from 15 residues. The V gene lost 1 base and the J gene lost 5 bases, with 15 bases spanning the gap. In DNA form, the CDR3 reads TGTGCCAGCAGCTTAATAGAAGGGGCCCGGGACGAGCAGTACTTC. Residues: CASSLIEGARDEQYF.

The V and J genes are TRBV5-6 and TRBJ1-2; D ambiguous. The CDR3 spans 12 residues. The germline V gene has CDR1 SGHDT and CDR2 YYEEEE. With 0 bases removed from V and 4 bases from J, the gap between germline ends came to 4 bases. CDR3: CASSLASYGYTF. The CDR3 nucleotides are TGTGCCAGCAGCTTGGCCAGCTATGGCTACACCTTC.

The rearrangement uses TRBV23-1 and TRBJ2-3; D may be TRBD2 (6 bases). TRBV23-1 is recorded as an ORF, its role being uncertain. This CDR3 spans 14 amino acids. Trimming stripped 0 bases from V and 6 bases from J, with 10 bases between. CDR3 in DNA: TGCGCCAGCAGTCAATCGCCAGGGAGGGATACGCAGTATTTT. Translating gives CASSQSPGRDTQYF.

V gene TRBV2 combines with J gene TRBJ2-7, with D possibly TRBD2 on 6 matching bases. The CDR3 consists of 14 residues. V lost 7 bases to trimming and J lost 2 bases, with 15 bases between them. Germline CDR1 and CDR2: SNHLY and FYNNEI. The CDR3: CASNRLAVTYEQYF. CDR3 bases: TGTGCCAGCAATAGATTAGCGGTTACCTACGAGCAGTACTTC.

The rearrangement joins TRBV4-3 to TRBJ2-7; unclear D gene. This CDR3 contains 14 residues. V lost 0 bases, J lost 2 bases, and 8 bases lay in between. The V gene's germline CDR1 is LGHNA and CDR2 YSLEER. The CDR3 region is CASSQEASAYEQYF. CDR3 bases: TGCGCCAGCAGCCAAGAAGCCAGTGCCTACGAGCAGTACTTC.

This clone was counted once. V is TRBV28 and J is TRBJ1-3, with unresolved D. The CDR3 consists of 15 residues. Germline values: CDR1 MDHEN, CDR2 SYDVKM. V lost 1 base, J lost 8 bases, and 15 bases lay in between. For the CDR3, the DNA is TGTGCCAGCAGTTTATTATCTCGCCCGCAGGACACCATATATTTT. Amino acids: CASSLLSRPQDTIYF.

CDR3 sequence (DNA): TGTGCCAGCTCCCCCCTCCGGCAGGCCGCAGCTTTCTTT. Residues: CASSPLRQAAAFF. The chain has TRBV5-6 and TRBJ1-1; D remains unclear. Germline lookup yields CDR1 SGHDT and CDR2 YYEEEE. Trimming took 7 bases from V and 10 from J, leaving 20 bases between them. This CDR3 is 13 amino acids long. Using reference TRBV5-6 and TRBJ1-1 for the parts outside the CDR3, the full variable domain is DAGVTQSPTHLIKTRGQQVTLRCSPKSGHDTVSWYQQALGQGPQFIFQYYEEEERQRGNFPDRFSGHQFPNYSSELNVNALLLGDSALYLCASSPLRQAAAFFGQGTRLTVV.

V and J are TRBV3-1 (or the pseudogene TRBV3-2) and TRBJ2-1; TRBD2 matches at 12 bases. The ends lost 2 bases at V and 7 bases at J; junction bases unmatched: 12. The germline V gene has CDR1 LGHDT and CDR2 YNNKEL (reference sequence). The CDR3 contains 18 residues. DNA for the CDR3: TGTGCCAGCAGCCAATTTGTCCTAGGACTAGCGGGAACGAATGAGCAGTTCTTC. Translation: CASSQFVLGLAGTNEQFF.

The CDR3 coding sequence is TGTGCCAGTCGGGGGGATGCCGTTTTCACTGAAGCTTTCTTT. Translated: CASRGDAVFTEAFF. V is TRBV6-5 and J is TRBJ1-1; D is perhaps TRBD1 (5 bases). The CDR3 sequence is 14 residues long. V shed 9 bases and J shed 4 bases, with 18 bases lying between them. The germline gives CDR1 MNHEY, CDR2 SVGAGI.

The J gene is TRBJ1-3, the V gene TRBV6-1; the D gene is possibly TRBD1 (5 bases). This CDR3 region has 15 residues. Germline V CDR1 and CDR2: MNHNS, SASEGT. Trimming left V 2 bases short and J 6 bases short, with 14 bases between. The CDR3 protein is CASSETGSRINTIYF. DNA for the CDR3: TGTGCCAGCAGTGAAACAGGATCTCGAATAAACACCATATATTTT.

This clone was observed a handful of times. The V and J genes are TRBV12-3 or TRBV12-4 and TRBJ1-3; 9 bases map to TRBD1. This CDR3 contains 13 residues. J lost 4 bases, V lost 7 bases, and 2 bases had no gene match. The CDR3 sequence is CASNDRGGNTIYF. The CDR3 DNA reads as TGTGCCAGCAACGACAGGGGGGGAAACACCATATATTTT.

The rearrangement links TRBV27 to TRBJ2-2; 9 nucleotides align to TRBD2. After removal of 0 bases from V and 8 bases from J, the junction contained 13 bases not matched to a gene. The germline CDR1 and CDR2 sequences are MNHEY and SMNVEV (reference sequence). This CDR3 has 18 residues. CDR3 loop: CASSLSRPLLAGPGELFF. The CDR3 coding sequence is TGTGCCAGCAGTTTATCAAGGCCGTTACTAGCGGGTCCTGGGGAGCTGTTTTTT.

The chain links TRBV5-6 to TRBJ1-2; D gene uncertain. The CDR3 length is 13 residues. Looked up from germline, CDR1 is SGHDT and CDR2 is YYEEEE. V gave up 0 bases and J gave up 2 bases, with 5 bases separating them. CDR3 bases: TGTGCCAGCAGCTTGGGGGGAAACTATGGCTACACCTTC. Its protein product is CASSLGGNYGYTF.

The chain links TRBV19 to TRBJ1-2; D possibly corresponds to TRBD1 (6 bases). The CDR3 has 15 residues. CDR1 and CDR2 from the germline V gene are LNHDA and SQIVND (reference sequence). Trimming pared 1 base from V and 3 bases from J, leaving 12 bases between. Here the CDR3 reads CASSIGRGGYYGYTF. CDR3 nucleotide sequence: TGTGCCAGTAGTATAGGCAGGGGAGGATACTATGGCTACACCTTC.

This clone was seen a few times. The chain has TRBV4-2 and TRBJ2-7; 9 bases align to TRBD2. V lost 1 base and J lost 2; bases outside the gene matches: 3. Germline values: CDR1 LGHNA, CDR2 YNFKEQ. This CDR3 is 15 amino acids long. CDR3 region: CASSQVASGTYEQYF. CDR3 bases: TGTGCCAGCAGCCAAGTGGCTAGCGGGACCTACGAGCAGTACTTC.

The rearrangement links TRBV19 to TRBJ1-5; D gene unclear. The CDR3 length is 14 residues. The germline CDR1 and CDR2 sequences are LNHDA and SQIVND (reference sequence). V was cut by 7 bases and J by 1 base, with 11 bases left in between. CDR3 in amino acids: CASTLAKSNQPQHF. CDR3 DNA: TGTGCCAGTACCCTTGCGAAGAGCAATCAGCCCCAGCATTTT.

This chain uses TRBV15 with TRBJ1-2; D unresolved. Germline assignment: CDR1 LNHNV and CDR2 YYDKDF (reference sequence). CDR3 length equals 15 residues. The V end lost 0 bases, the J end lost 3 bases, and 11 bases lay between the germline ends. CDR3 sequence (DNA): TGTGCCACCAGCAGAGATCGCGGGCTCTACTATGGCTACACCTTC. It codes for CATSRDRGLYYGYTF.

DNA for the CDR3: TGTGCCTGGCACTTTAGCGGGAGGGGCGATACGCAGTATTTT. Translation gives CAWHFSGRGDTQYF. The chain combines TRBV30 with TRBJ2-3; TRBD2 matches at 11 bases. Germline CDR1 and CDR2: GTSNPN and SVGIG (reference sequence). This CDR3 is 14 amino acids long. Trimming cost V 5 bases and J 6 bases; bases outside gene matches: 7.

The chain recombines TRBV20-1 with TRBJ2-5; D is perhaps TRBD1 or TRBD2 (7 bases each). Trimming pared 3 bases from V and 5 bases from J, leaving 16 bases between. The germline V gene has CDR1 DFQATT and CDR2 SNEGSKA (reference sequence). This CDR3 is built from 14 residues. This CDR3 reads CSASPTGRAETQYF. The CDR3 DNA reads TGCAGTGCTAGTCCGACAGGGAGGGCTGAGACCCAGTACTTC.